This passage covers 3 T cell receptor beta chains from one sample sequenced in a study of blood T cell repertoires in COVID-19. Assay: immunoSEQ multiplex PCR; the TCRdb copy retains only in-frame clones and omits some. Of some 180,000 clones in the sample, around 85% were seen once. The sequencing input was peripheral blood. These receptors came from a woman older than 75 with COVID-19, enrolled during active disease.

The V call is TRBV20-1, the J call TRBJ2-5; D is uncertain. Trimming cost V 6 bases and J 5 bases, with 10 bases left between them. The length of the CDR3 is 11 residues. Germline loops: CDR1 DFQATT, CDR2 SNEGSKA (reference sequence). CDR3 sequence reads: CSARLLETQYF. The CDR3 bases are TGCAGTGCCAGGCTACTGGAGACCCAGTACTTC.

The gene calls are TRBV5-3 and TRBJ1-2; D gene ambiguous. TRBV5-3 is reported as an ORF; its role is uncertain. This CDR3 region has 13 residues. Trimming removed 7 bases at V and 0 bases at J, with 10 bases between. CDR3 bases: TGTGCCAGATCTTGCGGAACTAACTATGGCTACACCTTC. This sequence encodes CARSCGTNYGYTF.

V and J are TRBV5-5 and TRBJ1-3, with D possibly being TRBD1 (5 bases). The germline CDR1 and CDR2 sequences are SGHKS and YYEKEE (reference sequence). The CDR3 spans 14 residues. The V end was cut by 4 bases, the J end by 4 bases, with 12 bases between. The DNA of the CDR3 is TGTGCCAGCAGCACGGGACTATCGGGAAACACCATATATTTT. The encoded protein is CASSTGLSGNTIYF. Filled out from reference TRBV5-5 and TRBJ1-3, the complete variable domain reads DAGVTQSPTHLIKTRGQQVTLRCSPISGHKSVSWYQQVLGQGPQFIFQYYEKEERGRGNFPDRFSARQFPNYSSELNVNALLLGDSALYLCASSTGLSGNTIYFGEGSWLTVV.